This T cell receptor (beta chain) stems from a study of T cell clusters in autoimmune cytopenias. The CDR3 is made up of 15 amino acids. Germline V lookup: CDR1 KGHSH, CDR2 LQKENI. This clonotype counts as medium-sized by frequency. TRB was amplified from about 270 ng of peripheral blood genomic DNA per sample. TRB rearrangements were amplified by touch-down multiplex PCR with mixed TRB-A/B primers. From the multiplex PCR reads, TCRdb lists one entry per CDR3 protein and no DNA. Its table lists approximately 7,200 distinct CDR3 sequences. This same sample was also part of a study on T cell repertoires in aging, cancer and after chemotherapy.

This TCR was sampled from a human donor in good health. Specimen: peripheral blood. V usage is TRBV18 and J usage is TRBJ2-3; TCRdb's D gene call, TRBD1, goes unchecked for lack of DNA. The CDR3 loop is CASSLGRPNSDTQYF.